The entry that follows covers one TCR beta chain sequence. The data derive from a study of OX40 agonist ivuxolimab in advanced cancers. Using immunoSEQ multiplex PCR, the repertoire was profiled, and TCRdb retains in-frame clones only, with some absent. Seen here are over 55,000 clones, just over 90% observed once, and the top ten hold 2.2%. The CDR3 runs to 12 residues. Germline V gene sequence: CDR1 SGHTA, CDR2 FQGNSA. V was cut by 9 bases and J by 7 bases, with 13 bases left in between. This chain joins TRBV7-2 and TRBJ2-1, with D tentatively TRBD2 (5 bases). This material consisted of CD4+ or CD8+ T cells sorted from blood, taken in a trial of the OX40 agonist ivuxolimab. The receptor was derived from an adult with an advanced solid tumor such as melanoma, head and neck, liver or kidney cancer. CDR3 sequence: CARDSQANEQFF. CDR3 DNA sequence: TGTGCCAGGGACTCCCAAGCGAATGAGCAGTTCTTC.